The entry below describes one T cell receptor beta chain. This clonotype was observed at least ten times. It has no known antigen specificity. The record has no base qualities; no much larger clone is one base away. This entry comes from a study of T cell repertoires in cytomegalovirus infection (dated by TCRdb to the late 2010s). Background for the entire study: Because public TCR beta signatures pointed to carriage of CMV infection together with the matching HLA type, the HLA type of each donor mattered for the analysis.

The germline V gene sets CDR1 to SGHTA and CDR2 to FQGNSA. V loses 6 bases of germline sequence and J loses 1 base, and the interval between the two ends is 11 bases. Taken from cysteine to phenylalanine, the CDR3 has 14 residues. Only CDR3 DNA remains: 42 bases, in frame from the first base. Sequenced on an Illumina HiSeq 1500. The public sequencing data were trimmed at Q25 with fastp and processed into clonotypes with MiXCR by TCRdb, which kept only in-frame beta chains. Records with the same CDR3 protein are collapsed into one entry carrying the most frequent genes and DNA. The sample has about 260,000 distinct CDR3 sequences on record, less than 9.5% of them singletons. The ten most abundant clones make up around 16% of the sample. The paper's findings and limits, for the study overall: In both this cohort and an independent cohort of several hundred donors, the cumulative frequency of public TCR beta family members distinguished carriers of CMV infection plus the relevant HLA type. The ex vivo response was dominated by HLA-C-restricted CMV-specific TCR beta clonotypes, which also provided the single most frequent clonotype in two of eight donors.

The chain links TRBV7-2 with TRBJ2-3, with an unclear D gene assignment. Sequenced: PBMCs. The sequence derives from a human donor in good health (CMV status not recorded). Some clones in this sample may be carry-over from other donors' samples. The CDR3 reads CASSQGPRTDTQYF. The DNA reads TGTGCCAGCAGTCAAGGCCCTCGCACAGATACGCAGTATTTT. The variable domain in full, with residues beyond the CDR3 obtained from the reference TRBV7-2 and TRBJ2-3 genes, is GAGVSQSPSNKVTEKGKDVELRCDPISGHTALYWYRQSLGQGLEFLIYFQGNSAPDKSGLPSDRFSAERTGGSVSTLTIQRTQQEDSAVYLCASSQGPRTDTQYFGPGTRLTVL.